These 16 T cell receptor beta chains were sequenced from one sample in a study of blood T cell repertoires in COVID-19. Generated by immunoSEQ multiplex PCR, the TCRdb table keeps only in-frame clones and is missing some. The data hold approximately 16,000 clones, with over 65% observed a single time. Sequencing was performed on peripheral blood. These receptors were taken from a human donor in a cohort sampled during active COVID-19.

This clone was found a few times. V usage is TRBV27 and J usage is TRBJ1-2; D possibly corresponds to TRBD1 (5 bases). The CDR3 extends over 14 amino acids. Trimming cost V 5 bases and J 8 bases, with 18 bases left between them. Germline V gene sequence: CDR1 MNHEY, CDR2 SMNVEV (reference sequence). CDR3 region: CASSGVQGWGGYTF. The CDR3 DNA follows: TGTGCCAGCAGTGGGGTTCAGGGATGGGGCGGCTACACCTTC.

The chain employs TRBV5-8 and TRBJ2-1; 7 bases map to TRBD1. The length of the CDR3 is 15 residues. Looked up from germline, CDR1 is SGHTS and CDR2 is YDEGEE. J gave up 2 bases and V 1 base, and 3 bases lay outside the gene matches. CDR3 loop: CASSLLGGTYNEQFF. The CDR3 DNA is TGTGCCAGCAGCTTGCTAGGGGGCACCTACAATGAGCAGTTCTTC.

The chain couples TRBV7-2 to TRBJ2-7; D is possibly TRBD2 (6 bases). This CDR3 spans 16 amino acids. Germline values: CDR1 SGHTA, CDR2 FQGNSA. V lost 1 base to trimming and J lost 2 bases, with 15 bases between them. This CDR3 reads CASSLGGLSSTYEQYF. The CDR3 bases are TGTGCCAGCAGCTTAGGGGGACTCAGCTCAACCTACGAGCAGTACTTC.

The J gene is TRBJ1-6, the V gene TRBV3-1 (or the pseudogene TRBV3-2); maybe TRBD1 (6 bases). The length of the CDR3 is 17 residues. Germline V gene lookup returns CDR1 LGHDT and CDR2 YNNKEL (reference sequence). Trimming took 2 bases from V and 8 from J, leaving 19 bases between them. The CDR3 bases are TGTGCCAGCAGCCAATCGGTGTCAGGGGCTTTTTATTCACCCCTCCACTTT. Translation gives CASSQSVSGAFYSPLHF.

The V gene is TRBV5-4, the J gene TRBJ2-1; 10 bases line up with TRBD2. V was pared by 2 bases and J by 4 bases, with 6 bases of the junction left unmatched. Germline lookup yields CDR1 SGHNT and CDR2 YYREEE (reference sequence). The CDR3 has 16 residues. This chain's CDR3 is CASSFDSGGPYNEQFF. The CDR3 DNA follows: TGTGCCAGCAGCTTTGATAGCGGGGGGCCTTACAATGAGCAGTTCTTC.

This chain links TRBV25-1 with TRBJ1-2; TRBD1 aligns across 8 bases. J gave up 8 bases and V 8 bases, and 10 bases lay outside the gene matches. This CDR3 is built from 13 residues. Germline CDR1 reads MGHDK; CDR2 reads SYGVNS. The CDR3 DNA reads as TGTGCCAGCGCGACAGGGGAAGAAGAAGGCTACACCTTC. This translates into CASATGEEEGYTF.

This rearrangement joins TRBV7-9 to TRBJ2-7, with unresolved D. Germline values: CDR1 SEHNR, CDR2 FQNEAQ (reference sequence). V lost 5 bases and J 6 bases, leaving 11 bases between the germline ends. The CDR3 sequence is 12 residues long. The CDR3 DNA is TGTGCCAGCAGCCTCTACGTCGGCGAGCAGTACTTC. This gives the protein CASSLYVGEQYF.

This chain joins TRBV2 and TRBJ2-5, with TRBD2 matching over 9 bases. The CDR3 has 16 residues. The V and J ends lost 1 base and 5 bases, in that order; junction bases with no gene match: 8. Germline CDR1 reads SNHLY; CDR2 reads FYNNEI. The CDR3 loop reads CASSEGSSGGGETQYF. The CDR3 coding sequence is TGTGCCAGCAGTGAAGGGAGTAGCGGGGGAGGGGAGACCCAGTACTTC. Full variable domain (missing parts from reference TRBV2 and TRBJ2-5): EPEVTQTPSHQVTQMGQEVILRCVPISNHLYFYWYRQILGQKVEFLVSFYNNEISEKSEIFDDQFSVERPDGSNFTLKIRSTKLEDSAMYFCASSEGSSGGGETQYFGPGTRLLVL.

The chain combines TRBV6-2 or TRBV6-3 with TRBJ2-1; 10 nucleotides match TRBD2. This CDR3 is built from 15 residues. The ends lost 5 bases at V and 8 bases at J; junction bases unmatched: 9. The germline V gene encodes CDR1 MNHEY and CDR2 SVGEGT. The CDR3 sequence is CASSRASGSTHEQFF. For the CDR3, the DNA is TGTGCCAGCAGTAGGGCTAGCGGGAGTACCCATGAGCAGTTCTTC.

The gene calls are TRBV5-1 and TRBJ2-1, with a weak D call TRBD1 (6 bases). In germline, CDR1 is SGHRS, CDR2 YFSETQ. The CDR3 runs 15 residues. The V end lost 0 bases, the J end lost 6 bases, and 13 bases lay between the germline ends. In DNA form, the CDR3 reads TGCGCCAGCAGCTTGGCCCCGGACAGCCTCAATGAGCAGTTCTTC. Translated, it gives CASSLAPDSLNEQFF.

The chain joins TRBV11-3 to TRBJ2-7, with D perhaps matching TRBD2 (5 bases). V was pared by 3 bases and J by 0 bases, with 9 bases between. Germline V gives CDR1 SGHNT, CDR2 YENEEA. CDR3 length equals 14 residues. The CDR3 region is CASSLFGSSYEQYF. The CDR3 coding sequence is TGTGCCAGCAGCTTGTTTGGGAGCTCCTACGAGCAGTACTTC.

This clone was seen a single time. The CDR3 sequence is CASSVESQREDNEQFF. The CDR3 DNA reads TGTGCCAGCAGCGTAGAAAGCCAGCGGGAGGACAATGAGCAGTTCTTC. The chain links TRBV9 to TRBJ2-1; 9 bases are a match to TRBD2. The CDR3 loop spans 16 amino acids. Trimming took 0 bases from V and 5 from J; bases not matched to a gene: 6. CDR1 is SGDLS, CDR2 YYNGEE, per germline.

This sequence joins TRBV28 and TRBJ1-5; TRBD1 is a possible D gene (5 bases). V gave up 5 bases and J gave up 3 bases, with 20 bases separating them. CDR3 length: 17 residues. CDR1 is MDHEN, CDR2 SYDVKM, per germline. The CDR3 is CASSPPRRGSSNQPQHF. The DNA for the CDR3 is TGTGCCAGCAGTCCCCCCCGGCGGGGGTCCTCCAATCAGCCCCAGCATTTT. The complete variable domain, with remaining parts taken from reference TRBV28 and TRBJ1-5, reads DVKVTQSSRYLVKRTGEKVFLECVQDMDHENMFWYRQDPGLGLRLIYFSYDVKMKEKGDIPEGYSVSREKKERFSLILESASTNQTSMYLCASSPPRRGSSNQPQHFGDGTRLSIL.

The rearrangement joins TRBV20-1 to TRBJ2-3; TRBD2 aligns across 11 bases. Unmatched junction bases numbered 6, after V lost 3 bases and J lost 4 bases. The CDR3 spans 15 residues. The germline V gene has CDR1 DFQATT and CDR2 SNEGSKA (reference sequence). The CDR3 spells CSASRSSGGADTQYF. DNA for the CDR3: TGCAGTGCTAGTCGCAGTAGCGGGGGGGCAGATACGCAGTATTTT.

The genes are TRBV9 and TRBJ2-3, with TRBD2 identical over 7 bases. Germline V gene lookup returns CDR1 SGDLS and CDR2 YYNGEE. CDR3 length equals 16 residues. V lost 0 bases to trimming and J lost 0 bases; unmatched junction nucleotides: 4. CDR3 sequence reads: CASSVEGGGSTDTQYF. Written as DNA, the CDR3 is TGTGCCAGCAGCGTAGAAGGCGGGGGAAGCACAGATACGCAGTATTTT. The full variable domain, completed using reference TRBV9 and TRBJ2-3, is DSGVTQTPKHLITATGQRVTLRCSPRSGDLSVYWYQQSLDQGLQFLIQYYNGEERAKGNILERFSAQQFPDLHSELNLSSLELGDSALYFCASSVEGGGSTDTQYFGPGTRLTVL.

This rearrangement joins TRBV12-3 or TRBV12-4 to TRBJ1-2; no definite D call. The CDR3 is 13 amino acids. V dropped 4 bases and J dropped 0 bases, with 6 bases sitting between them. The CDR3 bases are TGTGCCAGCAGTTCGGGAACTAACTATGGCTACACCTTC. This codes for CASSSGTNYGYTF.